A selection of T cell receptor beta chains follows, all from one sample in a study of cytomegalovirus exposure and HLA in healthy donors. Profiled with immunoSEQ multiplex PCR; TCRdb holds only in-frame clones, not every one. The repertoire holds roughly 120,000 clones, with less than 85% as singletons. Source material: PBMCs. These receptors all stem from a man aged 45-60 years in good health and CMV-seropositive. Each CDR3 is given with its conserved first and last residue. The order of the fields is D gene, V gene, J gene, clone size, CDR3 protein, CDR3 DNA. D genes are given only for firm matches. Size values are once, few and many counts, or a class for expanded clones, and some rows have none.

>NA|TRBV11-3|TRBJ2-3|few
CASPRLTDTQYF
TGTGCCAGCCCCAGACTGACAGATACGCAGTATTTT
>TRBD2|TRBV11-2|TRBJ2-3|NA
CASSDPSGRTDTQYF
TGTGCCAGCAGCGACCCTAGCGGGAGGACAGATACGCAGTATTTT
>NA|TRBV7-9|TRBJ1-3|NA
CASSPPGGNTIYF
TGTGCCAGCAGCCCCCCGGGTGGAAACACCATATATTTT
>NA|TRBV10-1|TRBJ2-6|NA
CASSDSSGANVLTF
TGCGCCAGCAGTGACAGCTCTGGGGCCAACGTCCTGACTTTC
>TRBD1|TRBV28|TRBJ2-7|NA
CASSWTGGGVAGSYEQYF
TGTGCCAGCAGTTGGACAGGGGGTGGTGTGGCGGGCTCCTACGAGCAGTACTTC
>NA|TRBV7-2|TRBJ2-7|NA
CASSYSGALEQYF
TGTGCCAGCAGCTATTCAGGGGCCCTCGAGCAGTACTTC
>TRBD1|TRBV2|TRBJ2-1|NA
CASRRTGGDEQFF
TGTGCCAGCAGGAGGACAGGGGGCGATGAGCAGTTCTTC
>NA|TRBV11-2|TRBJ2-1|once
CASSTPGQHNEQFF
TGTGCCAGCAGCACCCCCGGACAGCACAATGAGCAGTTCTTC
>TRBD2|TRBV11-3|TRBJ2-3|NA
CASSTGSTSGGTDTQYF
TGTGCCAGCAGTACCGGATCGACTAGCGGGGGCACAGATACGCAGTATTTT
>NA|TRBV7-9|TRBJ1-4|NA
CASSDDGATNEKLFF
TGTGCCAGCAGCGACGACGGGGCAACTAATGAAAAACTGTTTTTT
>NA|TRBV7-2|TRBJ2-2|NA
CASSFTGRLTTGELFF
TGTGCCAGCAGCTTTACCGGGCGACTAACAACCGGGGAGCTGTTTTTT
>NA|TRBV18|TRBJ2-2|NA
CASSQEAANTGELFF
TGTGCCAGCTCACAAGAAGCGGCGAACACCGGGGAGCTGTTTTTT
>NA|TRBV6-5|TRBJ2-5|few
CASSYRWEQETQYF
TGTGCCAGCAGTTACAGGTGGGAGCAAGAGACCCAGTACTTC
>TRBD1|TRBV19|TRBJ2-4|NA
CASSSPDRGRDIQYF
TGTGCCAGTAGTTCCCCTGACAGGGGGCGTGACATTCAGTACTTC
>NA|TRBV7-9|TRBJ2-1|NA
CASSKSGSSYNEQFF
TGTGCCAGCAGCAAGAGCGGAAGCTCCTACAATGAGCAGTTCTTC
>NA|TRBV5-6|TRBJ2-7|NA
CASSPRPTWGDEQYF
TGTGCCAGCAGCCCTCGACCCACCTGGGGGGACGAGCAGTACTTC
>NA|TRBV5-1|TRBJ2-1|NA
CASSSSGAYNEQFF
TGCGCCAGCAGCTCGTCAGGTGCCTACAATGAGCAGTTCTTC
>TRBD1|TRBV7-2|TRBJ1-3|NA
CASSSGQAHSGNTIYF
TGTGCCAGCAGCTCGGGACAGGCTCACTCTGGAAACACCATATATTTT
>NA|TRBV6-5|TRBJ2-5|NA
CASRALGGSETQYF
TGTGCCAGCAGGGCCTTGGGGGGTTCAGAGACCCAGTACTTC
>NA|TRBV7-8|TRBJ2-3|NA
CASSSNTDTQYF
TGTGCCAGCAGTTCTAATACAGATACGCAGTATTTT
>NA|TRBV5-1|TRBJ2-2|few
CASSLIDRRNTGELFF
TGCGCCAGCAGCCTCATAGACAGGCGAAACACCGGGGAGCTGTTTTTT
>NA|TRBV7-9|TRBJ2-7|NA
CASSSTGKEQYF
TGTGCCAGCAGCAGTACAGGGAAGGAGCAGTACTTC
>TRBD1|TRBV6-5|TRBJ2-7|once
CASSYSGQGAYEQYF
TGTGCCAGCAGTTACTCGGGACAGGGGGCCTACGAGCAGTACTTC
>TRBD1|TRBV4-1|TRBJ1-5|once
CASSQFAIQTGYSNQPQHF
TGCGCCAGCAGCCAATTTGCAATCCAGACAGGGTATAGCAATCAGCCCCAGCATTTT
>NA|TRBV2|TRBJ2-7|NA
CASQPPTLVYEQYF
TGTGCCAGCCAGCCCCCGACCCTAGTCTACGAGCAGTACTTC
>TRBD1|TRBV11-3|TRBJ2-5|NA
CASSAPGTEETQYF
TGTGCCAGCAGCGCCCCGGGGACAGAAGAGACCCAGTACTTC
>TRBD1|TRBV10-2|TRBJ2-7|NA
CASRFLQGAPYEQYF
TGCGCCAGCAGGTTCCTACAGGGGGCACCCTACGAGCAGTACTTC
>TRBD1|TRBV28|TRBJ2-1|NA
CASTLGGQGAGEQFF
TGTGCCAGCACCCTGGGAGGACAGGGGGCAGGTGAGCAGTTCTTC
>TRBD2|TRBV9|TRBJ2-3|NA
CASSQGAGSTDTQYF
TGTGCCAGCAGCCAGGGAGCGGGAAGCACAGATACGCAGTATTTT
>TRBD2|TRBV7-2|TRBJ2-7|NA
CASSPFSGGAYEQYF
TGTGCCAGCAGCCCCTTTAGCGGGGGGGCTTACGAGCAGTACTTC
>NA|TRBV5-6|TRBJ1-6|NA
CASSPGSVPPLHF
TGTGCCAGCAGCCCCGGTTCTGTTCCACCCCTCCACTTT
>NA|TRBV6-6|TRBJ2-1|NA
CASSYKGFEQFF
TGTGCCAGCAGTTACAAGGGGTTTGAGCAGTTCTTC
>NA|TRBV27|TRBJ2-6|once
CASSQGYGANVLTF
TGTGCCAGCAGTCAGGGCTACGGGGCCAACGTCCTGACTTTC
>NA|TRBV18|TRBJ1-3|NA
CASSPTAGESGNTIYF
TGTGCCAGCTCACCCACGGCGGGGGAATCAGGAAACACCATATATTTT
>TRBD1|TRBV5-1|TRBJ1-2|NA
CASSLGPAGGGHGYTF
TGCGCCAGCAGCTTGGGTCCGGCAGGGGGAGGACATGGCTACACCTTC
>NA|TRBV9|TRBJ1-1|NA
CASSPGAGAEAFF
TGTGCCAGCAGCCCGGGGGCGGGGGCTGAAGCTTTCTTT